This paragraph covers one T cell receptor beta chain sequence. The data stem from a study of human T cells and chemical hapten exposure. Time point specified: pre-sensitization, week 0. Treatment given: therapeutic diphenylcyclopropenone sensitization with weekly scalp DPC. TCRdb re-analysed the RACE reads in MiXCR, keeping a single row per CDR3 protein. The data show 65,000 to 90,000 distinct CDR3 sequences, around 15% seen once. This material consisted of whole blood, taken in connection with sensitization to the hapten diphenylcyclopropenone (DPC). The TCR sequence derives from a woman aged 45-60 years with alopecia areata. Some clones in this sample may be carry-over from other donors' samples.

CDR3 sequence: CASSLGEQFF. CDR3 nucleotides: TGTGCCAGCAGCTTGGGTGAGCAGTTCTTC. The V gene is TRBV7-9, the J gene TRBJ2-1; D is undetermined. This CDR3 comprises 10 residues. The germline V gene encodes CDR1 SEHNR and CDR2 FQNEAQ (reference sequence). V lost 3 bases to trimming and J lost 9 bases, with 3 bases between them.